This T cell receptor beta chain comes out of a study of T cell repertoires in cytomegalovirus infection. Study at large: Shared public TCR beta signatures pointed to both CMV infection and a matching HLA type.

MiXCR, applied by TCRdb to the reads, yields one record per CDR3 protein. The profile covers nearly 650,000 distinct CDR3 sequences, with less than 25% appearing a single time and around 8% taken by the ten largest. Study conclusions and caveats: Identification of carriers of CMV plus the relevant HLA was achieved through cumulative public TCR beta family frequency.

This clonotype has more than one count but fewer than ten. No antigen is known for it. The sequencing input was CD8+ T cells from PBMCs. This clonotype was sampled from a human donor in good health (CMV status not recorded). Some clones in this sample may be carry-over from other donors' samples.

The CDR3 nucleotides are TGCGCCAGCAGCCAAGTTCACGGGGGGGCAACTGAGCAGTTCTTC. Its translation: CASSQVHGGATEQFF. V usage is TRBV4-1 and J usage is TRBJ2-1; 8 nucleotides match TRBD2. V was clipped by 1 base and J by 9 bases; unmatched bases: 8. Germline V gene data show CDR1 as MGHRA and CDR2 as YSYEKL. The CDR3 length is 15 residues.